One and the same sample provided the 28 T cell receptor beta chains below, sequenced in a study of blood T cell repertoires in COVID-19. Method: immunoSEQ multiplex PCR; TCRdb's copy keeps in-frame clones and lacks some. The sample yields roughly 280,000 clones, 80% to 90% seen once. Sequencing used peripheral blood. These receptors were taken from an older woman with acute or convalescent COVID-19.

The rearrangement joins TRBV11-2 to TRBJ1-1; TRBD1 might be the D (5 bases). Trimming removed 1 base at V and 3 bases at J, with 18 bases between. Germline V CDR1 and CDR2: SGHAT, FQNNGV. This CDR3 has 17 amino acids. CDR3 nucleotides: TGTGCCAGCAGCTTAGGACAGAGAGGCGAGCGATACACTGAAGCTTTCTTT. This sequence encodes CASSLGQRGERYTEAFF.

This clone was observed a single time. The chain recombines TRBV5-1 with TRBJ1-2, with D uncertain. The CDR3 loop spans 14 amino acids. CDR1 is SGHRS, CDR2 YFSETQ, per germline. V was cut by 0 bases and J by 5 bases, with 11 bases left in between. In nucleotides, the CDR3 is TGCGCCAGCAGCTTGGCCCCAGGACTATATGGCTACACCTTC. This encodes CASSLAPGLYGYTF.

This chain joins TRBV4-2 and TRBJ2-7; D perhaps matches TRBD2 (5 bases). CDR1 is LGHNA, CDR2 YNFKEQ, per germline. CDR3 length: 15 amino acids. Trimming cost V 1 base and J 5 bases, with 15 bases left between them. The CDR3 DNA reads TGTGCCAGCAGCCAAGTTGGGCCAGCGGCGCACGAGCAGTACTTC. Its translation: CASSQVGPAAHEQYF.

This clone came up once. The gene calls are TRBV5-1 and TRBJ2-5; possible D gene TRBD2, 6 bases. V lost 7 bases and J lost 5, with 12 bases in between. Germline loops: CDR1 SGHRS, CDR2 YFSETQ. The CDR3 contains 12 residues. CDR3 nucleotides: TGCGCCAGCGGAGGGGTGGAGGAGACCCAGTACTTC. Protein: CASGGVEETQYF.

This clone was observed a single time. This sequence joins TRBV3-1 (or the pseudogene TRBV3-2) and TRBJ1-6; D possibly corresponds to TRBD1 (5 bases). V was trimmed by 3 bases and J by 5 bases, leaving 11 bases between them. Germline V gives CDR1 LGHDT, CDR2 YNNKEL (reference sequence). The length of the CDR3 is 15 residues. The CDR3 region is CASSQSGGNNSPLHF. The CDR3 DNA reads TGTGCCAGCAGCCAGTCTGGGGGGAATAATTCACCCCTCCACTTT.

The V and J genes are TRBV7-9 and TRBJ2-1; D remains unclear. The germline V gene has CDR1 SEHNR and CDR2 FQNEAQ (reference sequence). The CDR3 runs 12 residues. V was clipped by 5 bases and J by 8 bases, with 10 bases between them. The CDR3 sequence is CASSPSRHEQFF. The CDR3 DNA follows: TGTGCCAGCAGCCCCAGCAGGCATGAGCAGTTCTTC.

This clone was seen once. The chain uses TRBV6-5 and TRBJ1-6, with 7 positions matching TRBD1. The CDR3 is 13 amino acids. V lost 6 bases, J lost 16 bases, and 12 bases stayed unmatched. The germline V gene has CDR1 MNHEY and CDR2 SVGAGI. Here the CDR3 DNA reads TGTGCCAGCAGGCTGGACAGGCCCGGGGCTCTCCACTTT. Its protein is CASRLDRPGALHF.

This chain joins TRBV24-1 and TRBJ2-3; 9 bases align to TRBD1. The CDR3 consists of 16 residues. Germline values: CDR1 KGHDR, CDR2 SFDVKD. The V gene end was trimmed by 3 bases and the J gene end by 1 base; junction bases not matched to a gene: 4. In DNA form, the CDR3 reads TGTGCCACCAGTGATCCCCGGACAGGGGGCACAGATACGCAGTATTTT. Translating gives CATSDPRTGGTDTQYF.

V is TRBV14 and J is TRBJ2-5; tentatively, D is TRBD1 (5 bases). Trimming took 1 base from V and 2 from J, leaving 8 bases between them. This CDR3 has 14 residues. Germline V gives CDR1 SGHDN, CDR2 FVKESK. CDR3 nucleotides: TGTGCCAGCAGCCAAGCGACAGATCAAGAGACCCAGTACTTC. It translates to CASSQATDQETQYF.

The V and J genes are TRBV5-6 and TRBJ1-1; D unresolved. The CDR3 contains 16 residues. The V and J ends lost 1 base and 0 bases respectively, with 13 bases between them. Germline loops: CDR1 SGHDT, CDR2 YYEEEE. In DNA form, the CDR3 reads TGTGCCAGCAGCTTGCGAGGGAACTACATGAACACTGAAGCTTTCTTT. Translating it yields CASSLRGNYMNTEAFF. The full variable domain, its missing parts supplied by reference TRBV5-6 and TRBJ1-1, is DAGVTQSPTHLIKTRGQQVTLRCSPKSGHDTVSWYQQALGQGPQFIFQYYEEEERQRGNFPDRFSGHQFPNYSSELNVNALLLGDSALYLCASSLRGNYMNTEAFFGQGTRLTVV.

The CDR3 region is CASHGGRISTDTQYF. DNA for the CDR3: TGTGCCAGCCACGGGGGGAGAATTAGCACAGATACGCAGTATTTT. The chain recombines TRBV2 with TRBJ2-3; 7 bases agree with TRBD2. This CDR3 spans 15 amino acids. Trimming cost V 8 bases and J 0 bases; bases outside gene matches: 8. Germline V lookup: CDR1 SNHLY, CDR2 FYNNEI. Drawing the rest from reference TRBV2 and TRBJ2-3, the complete variable domain is EPEVTQTPSHQVTQMGQEVILRCVPISNHLYFYWYRQILGQKVEFLVSFYNNEISEKSEIFDDQFSVERPDGSNFTLKIRSTKLEDSAMYFCASHGGRISTDTQYFGPGTRLTVL.

Details on this clone: Other nucleotide sequences from this sample produce the same CDR3. The chain carries TRBV12-3 or TRBV12-4 and TRBJ1-5, with D perhaps TRBD1 (6 bases). The V and J ends lost 2 bases and 4 bases respectively, with 6 bases between them. This CDR3 has 13 residues. CDR3 loop: CASSLTGNQPQHF. DNA for the CDR3: TGTGCCAGCAGTTTAACAGGGAATCAGCCCCAGCATTTT.

A few counts support this clone. CDR3 amino acids: CASSYSARESNYGYTF. CDR3 DNA: TGTGCCAGCAGTTACTCTGCGCGGGAATCCAACTATGGCTACACCTTC. The genes are TRBV6-5 and TRBJ1-2; D not certain. The CDR3 length is 16 residues. The V gene lost 0 bases and the J gene lost 2 bases, with 13 bases spanning the gap. Germline V CDR1 and CDR2: MNHEY, SVGAGI.

The chain joins TRBV13 to TRBJ2-3; 7 bases line up with TRBD2. V lost 8 bases and J lost 2; bases outside the gene matches: 10. In germline, CDR1 is PRHDT, CDR2 FYEKMQ (reference sequence). The length of the CDR3 is 15 residues. The DNA for the CDR3 is TGTGCCAGCGCCGGCGAGCGGGGACTCACAGATACGCAGTATTTT. Translation: CASAGERGLTDTQYF. The full variable domain, its missing parts supplied by reference TRBV13 and TRBJ2-3, is AAGVIQSPRHLIKEKRETATLKCYPIPRHDTVYWYQQGPGQDPQFLISFYEKMQSDKGSIPDRFSAQQFSDYHSELNMSSLELGDSALYFCASAGERGLTDTQYFGPGTRLTVL.

This clone was detected only a few times. The J gene is TRBJ1-2, the V gene TRBV19; a possible D gene is TRBD1 (5 bases). Germline CDR1 and CDR2: LNHDA and SQIVND (reference sequence). Trimming took off 5 bases at V and 5 bases at J, with 18 bases between the two ends. The CDR3 is 15 residues long. In nucleotides, the CDR3 is TGTGCCAGTAGTCTCGGGACTCCGGAGGGTTATGGCTACACCTTC. Protein sequence: CASSLGTPEGYGYTF.

V gene TRBV5-4 combines with J gene TRBJ1-1; weak D call: TRBD1 (5 bases). The germline V gene encodes CDR1 SGHNT and CDR2 YYREEE (reference sequence). CDR3 length: 14 residues. Trimming cost V 3 bases and J 7 bases, with 16 bases left between them. This CDR3 reads CASSSETRVHEAFF. CDR3 DNA: TGTGCCAGCAGCTCCGAAACCAGGGTACATGAAGCTTTCTTT.

This clone appeared once. This rearrangement joins TRBV7-8 to TRBJ2-1, with D uncertain. The CDR3 is 13 residues long. The V gene lost 0 bases and the J gene lost 12 bases, with 12 bases spanning the gap. From germline, CDR1 is SGHVS and CDR2 FQNEAQ. As DNA, the CDR3 is TGTGCCAGCAGCTTAGCCCTGGAGTTTGGGCAGTTCTTC. This encodes CASSLALEFGQFF.

The CDR3 spells CATSFSGTDTQYF. The CDR3 region has the DNA TGTGCCACCAGTTTTAGCGGGACGGATACGCAGTATTTT. V gene TRBV24-1 combines with J gene TRBJ2-3; 8 positions agree with TRBD2. The ends lost 6 bases at V and 6 bases at J; junction bases unmatched: 4. CDR3 length: 13 amino acids. Germline V lookup: CDR1 KGHDR, CDR2 SFDVKD.

This clone has only one observation. CDR3: CASSLGTNYGYTF. CDR3 nucleotides: TGTGCCAGCAGCTTAGGGACAAACTATGGCTACACCTTC. The chain uses TRBV7-9 and TRBJ1-2; a possible D gene is TRBD1 (5 bases). Trimming cost V 1 base and J 2 bases, with 5 bases left between them. CDR1 and CDR2 from the germline V gene are SEHNR and FQNEAQ (reference sequence). This CDR3 is 13 amino acids long.

The chain recombines TRBV5-5 with TRBJ2-5; TRBD1 matches 9 bases. Germline V CDR1 and CDR2: SGHKS, YYEKEE (reference sequence). J gave up 7 bases and V 4 bases, and 11 bases lay outside the gene matches. The CDR3 loop spans 15 amino acids. The DNA for the CDR3 is TGTGCCAGCAGCCTGGACAGGGGTCGTGTCGCGACCCAGTACTTC. Translating gives CASSLDRGRVATQYF. The full variable domain, with the rest looked up from reference TRBV5-5 and TRBJ2-5, is DAGVTQSPTHLIKTRGQQVTLRCSPISGHKSVSWYQQVLGQGPQFIFQYYEKEERGRGNFPDRFSARQFPNYSSELNVNALLLGDSALYLCASSLDRGRVATQYFGPGTRLLVL.

This chain links TRBV18 with TRBJ1-1, with D possibly being TRBD1 (5 bases). The CDR3 sequence is 14 residues long. Looked up from germline, CDR1 is KGHSH and CDR2 is LQKENI. Trimming removed 6 bases at V and 0 bases at J, with 11 bases between. DNA for the CDR3: TGTGCCAGCTCCGCCACAGGCGTGAACACTGAAGCTTTCTTT. Translated: CASSATGVNTEAFF.

The genes are TRBV29-1 and TRBJ2-5; 8 bases fit TRBD2. Germline lookup yields CDR1 SQVTM and CDR2 ANQGSEA. The CDR3 runs 12 residues. J gave up 7 bases and V 6 bases, and 7 bases lay outside the gene matches. CDR3 DNA: TGCAGCGTCAGCGGGGGTTCAGGGACCCAGTACTTC. This encodes CSVSGGSGTQYF. Based on the CDR3 plus reference TRBV29-1 and TRBJ2-5, the full variable domain is SAVISQKPSRDICQRGTSLTIQCQVDSQVTMMFWYRQQPGQSLTLIATANQGSEATYESGFVIDKFPISRPNLTFSTLTVSNMSPEDSSIYLCSVSGGSGTQYFGPGTRLLVL.

The chain uses TRBV6-5 and TRBJ1-2; possible D gene TRBD1, 6 bases. The V end lost 5 bases, the J end lost 4 bases, and 17 bases lay between the germline ends. The CDR3 sequence is 15 residues long. The germline gives CDR1 MNHEY, CDR2 SVGAGI. The CDR3 region has the DNA TGTGCCAGCAGTCCCGGTGGGGGCAGGGCCTATGGCTACACCTTC. Translating gives CASSPGGGRAYGYTF.

Comment on this clone: This same CDR3 is encoded by further DNA sequences in the sample. The rearrangement links TRBV3-1 (or the pseudogene TRBV3-2) to TRBJ1-1, with D hard to call. The germline V gene encodes CDR1 LGHDT and CDR2 YNNKEL (reference sequence). The CDR3 is 13 residues long. Trimming pared 0 bases from V and 7 bases from J, leaving 9 bases between. The CDR3 is CASSQDRGFEAFF. For the CDR3, the DNA is TGTGCCAGCAGCCAAGATCGGGGATTTGAAGCTTTCTTT.

V gene TRBV24-1 combines with J gene TRBJ1-1; D unresolved. Germline CDR1 reads KGHDR; CDR2 reads SFDVKD. V lost 7 bases to trimming and J lost 1 base, with 12 bases between them. The CDR3 runs 14 residues. The CDR3 spells CATRDGPTNTEAFF. The CDR3 DNA reads as TGTGCCACCAGGGATGGGCCTACGAACACTGAAGCTTTCTTT.

This chain uses TRBV2 with TRBJ2-7, with TRBD1 as a possible D gene (6 bases). Germline values: CDR1 SNHLY, CDR2 FYNNEI. The CDR3 loop spans 13 amino acids. V was cut by 7 bases and J by 5 bases, with 15 bases left in between. CDR3 sequence: CASKLDRSHEQYF. The CDR3 DNA reads as TGTGCCAGCAAGCTCGACAGGTCCCACGAGCAGTACTTC.

The V and J genes are TRBV5-4 and TRBJ2-3, with D tentatively TRBD1 (5 bases). V was clipped by 6 bases and J by 1 base, with 9 bases between them. Germline V gene sequence: CDR1 SGHNT, CDR2 YYREEE (reference sequence). The CDR3 totals 13 residues. The CDR3 loop is CASKQTGTDTQYF. The DNA for the CDR3 is TGTGCCAGCAAACAGACAGGCACAGATACGCAGTATTTT. The full variable domain, rest sourced from reference TRBV5-4 and TRBJ2-3, is ETGVTQSPTHLIKTRGQQVTLRCSSQSGHNTVSWYQQALGQGPQFIFQYYREEENGRGNFPPRFSGLQFPNYSSELNVNALELDDSALYLCASKQTGTDTQYFGPGTRLTVL.

This chain joins TRBV2 and TRBJ1-4; maybe TRBD1 (5 bases). This CDR3 spans 13 amino acids. Germline assignment: CDR1 SNHLY and CDR2 FYNNEI. Trimming removed 5 bases from V and 8 bases from J, with 12 bases in between. The CDR3 spells CASSLQEGEKLFF. CDR3 in DNA: TGTGCCAGCAGTCTACAGGAGGGGGAAAAACTGTTTTTT.